The 26 T cell receptor beta chains presented below share a single source sample, sequenced in a study of human T cells and chemical hapten exposure. Noted treatment: therapeutic diphenylcyclopropenone sensitization with weekly scalp DPC. Library preparation tagged each individual cDNA molecule with a unique molecular identifier. One entry per CDR3 protein results from TCRdb running MiXCR on the reads. Among around 330 distinct CDR3 sequences listed, around 42% were seen once. The sample in question was whole blood, obtained before DPC sensitization or 2, 6, or about 24 weeks after (not recorded which). The receptors come from an adult with alopecia areata. Some clones in this sample may be carry-over from other donors' samples. This table probably holds off-target reads from a library built for another chain.

CDR3: CASSPSGTAYGYTF. The CDR3 region has the DNA TGTGCCAGCAGCCCCTCCGGGACGGCCTATGGCTACACCTTC. The V gene is TRBV7-3, the J gene TRBJ1-2; maybe TRBD1 (5 bases). Between the trimmed V and J ends, which lost 5 bases and 4 bases, there was a span of 14 bases. This CDR3 has 14 amino acids. Looked up from germline, CDR1 is SGHTA and CDR2 is FQGTGA.

This rearrangement joins TRBV20-1 to TRBJ2-7, with D possibly TRBD1 on 6 matching bases. The CDR3 runs 11 residues. Germline lookup yields CDR1 DFQATT and CDR2 SNEGSKA (reference sequence). Trimming took 3 bases from V and 7 from J, leaving 10 bases between them. The CDR3 nucleotides are TGCAGTGCTAGTTACAGGGCGGAGCAGTACTTC. Residues: CSASYRAEQYF.

The table lists this clonotype with a few counts. The chain uses TRBV11-2 and TRBJ2-7; 9 bases fit TRBD2. Germline V lookup: CDR1 SGHAT, CDR2 FQNNGV. With 6 bases clipped from V and 4 bases from J, the junction kept 7 bases outside the gene matches. The CDR3 totals 14 residues. DNA for the CDR3: TGTGCCAGCAGTTCCGGGACTAGCTTGTACGAGCAGTACTTC. Protein sequence: CASSSGTSLYEQYF.

The chain combines TRBV7-8 with TRBJ2-7; 7 nucleotides match TRBD2. V gave up 1 base and J gave up 1 base; unmatched junction bases: 4. The CDR3 sequence is 15 residues long. The germline V gene has CDR1 SGHVS and CDR2 FQNEAQ. The CDR3 DNA is TGTGCCAGCAGCTTAGTCCCTAGCGGTTCCTACGAGCAGTACTTC. It encodes CASSLVPSGSYEQYF.

This chain links TRBV7-2 with TRBJ2-7; 7 bases line up with TRBD2. Germline lookup yields CDR1 SGHTA and CDR2 FQGNSA. The CDR3 has 14 residues. The V and J ends lost 8 bases and 0 bases, in that order; junction bases with no gene match: 7. This CDR3 reads CASELGGSSYEQYF. Here the CDR3 DNA reads TGTGCCAGCGAATTGGGGGGGAGCTCCTACGAGCAGTACTTC.

The V gene is TRBV9, the J gene TRBJ2-4; D remains unclear. The length of the CDR3 is 16 residues. Trimming stripped 0 bases from V and 0 bases from J, with 10 bases between. Germline CDR1 is SGDLS and CDR2 is YYNGEE. The DNA of the CDR3 is TGTGCCAGCAGCGTAGAGGGTTCCTTAGCCAAAAACATTCAGTACTTC. The encoded protein is CASSVEGSLAKNIQYF.

The gene calls are TRBV20-1 and TRBJ2-1; 9 nucleotides line up with TRBD2. This CDR3 spans 13 amino acids. J was trimmed by 6 bases and V by 5 bases; bases with no gene match: 5. Germline loops: CDR1 DFQATT, CDR2 SNEGSKA (reference sequence). CDR3 coding DNA: TGCAGTGCTTTTCTAGCGGGATTCAATGAGCAGTTCTTC. Its translation is CSAFLAGFNEQFF.

This clonotype was counted only a few times. The chain uses TRBV6-2 or TRBV6-3 and TRBJ1-1; D call uncertain. Germline V gives CDR1 MNHEY, CDR2 SVGEGT. Trimming removed 2 bases at V and 1 base at J, with 8 bases between. CDR3 length: 14 residues. The CDR3 loop is CASSYVLSNTEAFF. CDR3 nucleotide sequence: TGTGCCAGCAGTTACGTCCTCTCGAACACTGAAGCTTTCTTT.

The gene calls are TRBV9 and TRBJ2-2, with D hard to call. This CDR3 region has 14 residues. Germline CDR1 is SGDLS and CDR2 is YYNGEE. V was pared by 4 bases and J by 0 bases, with 7 bases between. The CDR3 protein is CASSPHTNTGELFF. CDR3 nucleotides: TGTGCCAGCAGCCCCCATACGAACACCGGGGAGCTGTTTTTT.

This clonotype was observed a few times. The rearrangement uses TRBV18 and TRBJ2-4; D call uncertain. The V and J ends lost 2 bases and 4 bases respectively, with 9 bases between them. CDR3 length equals 14 residues. Germline V gene data show CDR1 as KGHSH and CDR2 as LQKENI. The DNA of the CDR3 is TGTGCCAGCTCACCAATGAAGGCGAAAAACATTCAGTACTTC. It is translated as CASSPMKAKNIQYF.

This clonotype was seen a handful of times. The chain joins TRBV18 to TRBJ2-5, with D unclear. This CDR3 is built from 14 residues. From germline, CDR1 is KGHSH and CDR2 LQKENI. Trimming pared 2 bases from V and 2 bases from J, leaving 9 bases between. The DNA for the CDR3 is TGTGCCAGCTCACCAGCCACCGTGCAAGAGACCCAGTACTTC. Translating gives CASSPATVQETQYF.

This clonotype was seen a handful of times. The chain has TRBV20-1 and TRBJ2-3; 9 nucleotides line up with TRBD2. Germline CDR1 and CDR2: DFQATT and SNEGSKA (reference sequence). The length of the CDR3 is 17 residues. The ends lost 1 base at V and 1 base at J; junction bases unmatched: 9. The CDR3 nucleotides are TGCAGTGCTAGAGGTGGCGGGAGGGCCCTCCGCACAGATACGCAGTATTTT. It encodes CSARGGGRALRTDTQYF.

The rearrangement uses TRBV7-3 and TRBJ2-3; 7 nucleotides align to TRBD1. V was clipped by 5 bases and J by 1 base; unmatched bases: 9. The CDR3 runs 16 residues. Germline V gene lookup returns CDR1 SGHTA and CDR2 FQGTGA. DNA for the CDR3: TGTGCCAGCAGCCTCCTCCCCGGGACAGGCACAGATACGCAGTATTTT. It codes for CASSLLPGTGTDTQYF.

A few counts support this clonotype. The chain carries TRBV29-1 and TRBJ2-2; D not resolved. The CDR3 has 13 amino acids. Trimming removed 1 base from V and 4 bases from J, with 7 bases in between. Germline CDR1 is SQVTM and CDR2 is ANQGSEA. The DNA for the CDR3 is TGCAGCGTTGAAGGACGGGCCACCGGGGAGCTGTTTTTT. Protein: CSVEGRATGELFF.

This clonotype was picked up a small number of times. The chain couples TRBV28 to TRBJ1-1; D remains ambiguous. The CDR3 totals 14 residues. CDR1 is MDHEN and CDR2 is SYDVKM in the germline V gene. V was cut by 2 bases and J by 1 base, with 8 bases left in between. The CDR3 here is CASSLPARNTEAFF. The CDR3, as DNA: TGTGCCAGCAGTTTACCAGCAAGGAACACTGAAGCTTTCTTT.

The CDR3 DNA sequence: TGTGCCAGCAGTCCAGAGGGGCTTCAGAACACCGGGGAGCTGTTTTTT. Translated: CASSPEGLQNTGELFF. The rearrangement links TRBV12-3 or TRBV12-4 to TRBJ2-2; the D call may be TRBD1 or TRBD2 (5 bases each). The V end was cut by 5 bases, the J end by 1 base, with 14 bases between. The CDR3 is made up of 16 amino acids.

The J gene is TRBJ2-1, the V gene TRBV20-1, with D perhaps being TRBD1 or TRBD2 (5 bases each). Trimming shortened V by 6 bases and J by 9 bases, and 21 bases separated the two germline ends. CDR1 is DFQATT, CDR2 SNEGSKA, per germline (reference sequence). This CDR3 region has 14 residues. CDR3 amino acids: CSADLGTFLSEQFF. CDR3 sequence (DNA): TGCAGTGCCGACCTAGGGACCTTTCTCAGTGAGCAGTTCTTC.

This clonotype occurred a few times. The chain has TRBV28 and TRBJ2-5, with no clear D. Germline CDR1 and CDR2: MDHEN and SYDVKM. The CDR3 runs 13 residues. Between the trimmed V and J ends, which lost 8 bases and 1 base, there was a span of 11 bases. For the CDR3, the DNA is TGTGCCAGCGCGTGGGAACCCCAAGAGACCCAGTACTTC. Protein sequence: CASAWEPQETQYF. Combining the CDR3 with reference TRBV28 and TRBJ2-5 gives the whole variable domain DVKVTQSSRYLVKRTGEKVFLECVQDMDHENMFWYRQDPGLGLRLIYFSYDVKMKEKGDIPEGYSVSREKKERFSLILESASTNQTSMYLCASAWEPQETQYFGPGTRLLVL.

This clonotype was seen a few times. V usage is TRBV28 and J usage is TRBJ1-4; D gene uncertain. This CDR3 has 13 residues. The V and J ends lost 2 bases and 7 bases respectively, with 8 bases between them. Germline assignment: CDR1 MDHEN and CDR2 SYDVKM. The CDR3 bases are TGTGCCAGCAGTTTAAGGTGGAGTGAAAAACTGTTTTTT. It yields the protein CASSLRWSEKLFF. Looking up the rest from reference TRBV28 and TRBJ1-4 gives the full variable domain: DVKVTQSSRYLVKRTGEKVFLECVQDMDHENMFWYRQDPGLGLRLIYFSYDVKMKEKGDIPEGYSVSREKKERFSLILESASTNQTSMYLCASSLRWSEKLFFGSGTQLSVL.

This clonotype came up a few times. The rearrangement joins TRBV10-3 to TRBJ2-2; D possibly matches TRBD1 or TRBD2 (5 bases each). Germline-derived CDR1 and CDR2 are ENHRY and SYGVKD. The germline V and J ends were trimmed by 8 bases and 5 bases, with 15 bases remaining between them. CDR3 length: 14 residues. The CDR3 region is CAIRGGLDTGELFF. In DNA, the CDR3 is TGTGCCATCCGGGGCGGGCTAGATACCGGGGAGCTGTTTTTT.

This clonotype occurred a few times. The rearrangement joins TRBV12-3 or TRBV12-4 to TRBJ2-2, with D possibly being TRBD1 (6 bases). CDR3 length equals 15 residues. Trimming removed 6 bases at V and 0 bases at J, with 11 bases between. The CDR3 here is CASRGQPTNTGELFF. CDR3 DNA: TGTGCCAGCAGAGGACAGCCGACGAACACCGGGGAGCTGTTTTTT.

The J gene is TRBJ2-1, the V gene TRBV29-1; D is tentatively TRBD1 or TRBD2 (7 bases each). CDR1 and CDR2 (germline): SQVTM, ANQGSEA. This CDR3 comprises 14 residues. The V end was cut by 3 bases, the J end by 1 base, with 10 bases between. This chain's CDR3 is CSVDRGGSYNEQFF. The CDR3 DNA follows: TGCAGCGTTGACAGGGGGGGGTCCTACAATGAGCAGTTCTTC.

The genes are TRBV19 and TRBJ2-2; TRBD2 might be the D (6 bases). Germline V gene lookup returns CDR1 LNHDA and CDR2 SQIVND (reference sequence). The CDR3 loop spans 19 amino acids. V lost 2 bases, J lost 10 bases, and 29 bases lay in between. CDR3: CASSISSPRGPGRSPELFF. For the CDR3, the DNA is TGTGCCAGTAGTATAAGCTCTCCGAGGGGACCGGGGAGGTCCCCGGAGCTGTTTTTT.

In this sample, this clonotype turned up a few times. The gene calls are TRBV11-1 and TRBJ1-1, with TRBD1 identical over 7 bases. CDR3 length: 15 amino acids. Trimming cost V 7 bases and J 2 bases; bases outside gene matches: 10. In germline, CDR1 is SGHAT, CDR2 FQDESV (reference sequence). Here the CDR3 DNA reads TGTGCCAGCACAAGGACAGGAACCGTAAACACTGAAGCTTTCTTT. Translating gives CASTRTGTVNTEAFF.

The chain is built from TRBV5-1 and TRBJ2-4, with D tentatively TRBD1 (6 bases). The germline V gene has CDR1 SGHRS and CDR2 YFSETQ. The CDR3 runs 13 residues. V was trimmed by 5 bases and J by 4 bases, leaving 10 bases between them. CDR3 region: CASSVDSKNIQYF. The CDR3 DNA is TGCGCCAGCAGTGTGGACAGTAAAAACATTCAGTACTTC.

This rearrangement joins TRBV7-9 to TRBJ1-6; D is unresolved. In germline, CDR1 is SEHNR, CDR2 FQNEAQ (reference sequence). This CDR3 is built from 12 residues. Deletions cut 5 bases from V and 8 bases from J, with 7 bases between. The CDR3 loop reads CASSSGDSPLHF. The CDR3 DNA sequence: TGTGCCAGCAGCAGTGGGGATTCACCCCTCCACTTT.